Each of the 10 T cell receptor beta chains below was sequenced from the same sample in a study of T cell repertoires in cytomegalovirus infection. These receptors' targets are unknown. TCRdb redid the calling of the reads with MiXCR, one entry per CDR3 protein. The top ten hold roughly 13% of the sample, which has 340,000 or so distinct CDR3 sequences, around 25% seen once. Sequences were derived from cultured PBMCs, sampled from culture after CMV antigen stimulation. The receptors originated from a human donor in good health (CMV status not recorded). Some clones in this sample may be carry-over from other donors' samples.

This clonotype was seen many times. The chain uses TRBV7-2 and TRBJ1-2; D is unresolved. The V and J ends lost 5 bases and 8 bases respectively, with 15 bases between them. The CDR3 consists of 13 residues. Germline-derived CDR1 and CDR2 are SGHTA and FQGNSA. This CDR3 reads CASSLLLMGGYTF. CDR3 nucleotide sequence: TGTGCCAGCAGCCTACTACTAATGGGGGGCTACACCTTC.

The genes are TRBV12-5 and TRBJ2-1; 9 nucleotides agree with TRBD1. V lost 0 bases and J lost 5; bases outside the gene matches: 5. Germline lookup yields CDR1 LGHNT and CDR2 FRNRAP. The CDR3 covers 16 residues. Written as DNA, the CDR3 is TGTGCTAGTGGTTTGGTACGTGGGACAGGGCACAATGAGCAGTTCTTC. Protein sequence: CASGLVRGTGHNEQFF.

In DNA form, the CDR3 reads TGTGCCAGCAGCTTAGGAGCAGCGAACACCGGGGAGCTGTTTTTT. It specifies CASSLGAANTGELFF. This chain connects TRBV7-6 to TRBJ2-2, with D unresolved. Germline-derived CDR1 and CDR2 are SGHVS and FNYEAQ. The V end lost 1 base, the J end lost 0 bases, and 6 bases lay between the germline ends. The CDR3 extends over 15 amino acids.

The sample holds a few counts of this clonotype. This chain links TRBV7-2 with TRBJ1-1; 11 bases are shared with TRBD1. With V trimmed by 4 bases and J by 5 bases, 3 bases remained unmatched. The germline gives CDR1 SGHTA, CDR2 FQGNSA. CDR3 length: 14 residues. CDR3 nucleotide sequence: TGTGCCAGCAGCTGGGACAGGGGGACGACTGAAGCTTTCTTT. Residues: CASSWDRGTTEAFF.

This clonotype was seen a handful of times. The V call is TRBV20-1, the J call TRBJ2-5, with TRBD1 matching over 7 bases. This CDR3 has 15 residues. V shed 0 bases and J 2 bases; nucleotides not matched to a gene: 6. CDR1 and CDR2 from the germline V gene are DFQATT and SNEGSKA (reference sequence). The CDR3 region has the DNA TGCAGTGCTAGAGAAATCGGCAGGGGGCAAGAGACCCAGTACTTC. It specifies CSAREIGRGQETQYF.

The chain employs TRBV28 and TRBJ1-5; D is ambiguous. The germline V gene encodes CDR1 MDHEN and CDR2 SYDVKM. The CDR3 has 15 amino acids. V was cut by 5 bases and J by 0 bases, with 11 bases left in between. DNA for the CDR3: TGTGCCAGCAGTCTCTGGGTCTATAGCAATCAGCCCCAGCATTTT. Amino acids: CASSLWVYSNQPQHF.

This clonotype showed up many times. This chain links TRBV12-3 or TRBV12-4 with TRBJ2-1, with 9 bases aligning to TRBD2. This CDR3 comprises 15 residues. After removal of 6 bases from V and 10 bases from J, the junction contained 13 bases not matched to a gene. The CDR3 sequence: CASSDSGRFPFEQFF. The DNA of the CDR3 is TGTGCCAGCAGCGACAGCGGGAGGTTCCCATTCGAGCAGTTCTTC.

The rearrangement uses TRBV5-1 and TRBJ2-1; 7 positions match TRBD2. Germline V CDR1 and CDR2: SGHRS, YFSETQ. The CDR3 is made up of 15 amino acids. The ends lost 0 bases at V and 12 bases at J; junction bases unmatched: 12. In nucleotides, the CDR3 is TGCGCCAGCAGCTTGGTTCCGACTAGCTCTCTGGTGCAGTTCTTC. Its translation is CASSLVPTSSLVQFF.

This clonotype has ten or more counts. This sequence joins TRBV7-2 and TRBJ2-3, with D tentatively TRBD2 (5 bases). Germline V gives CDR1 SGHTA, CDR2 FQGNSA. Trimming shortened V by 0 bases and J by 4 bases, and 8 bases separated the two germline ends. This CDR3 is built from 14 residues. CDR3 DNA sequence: TGTGCCAGCAGCTTAGCGCGGGCCCCAGATACGCAGTATTTT. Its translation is CASSLARAPDTQYF.

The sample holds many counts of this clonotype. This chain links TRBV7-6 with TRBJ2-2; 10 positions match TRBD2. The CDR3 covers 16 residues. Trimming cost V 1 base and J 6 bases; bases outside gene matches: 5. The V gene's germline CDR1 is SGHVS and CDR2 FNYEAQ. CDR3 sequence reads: CASSLVGTSDAGELFF. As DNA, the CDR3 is TGTGCCAGCAGCTTAGTCGGGACTAGCGACGCCGGGGAGCTGTTTTTT.